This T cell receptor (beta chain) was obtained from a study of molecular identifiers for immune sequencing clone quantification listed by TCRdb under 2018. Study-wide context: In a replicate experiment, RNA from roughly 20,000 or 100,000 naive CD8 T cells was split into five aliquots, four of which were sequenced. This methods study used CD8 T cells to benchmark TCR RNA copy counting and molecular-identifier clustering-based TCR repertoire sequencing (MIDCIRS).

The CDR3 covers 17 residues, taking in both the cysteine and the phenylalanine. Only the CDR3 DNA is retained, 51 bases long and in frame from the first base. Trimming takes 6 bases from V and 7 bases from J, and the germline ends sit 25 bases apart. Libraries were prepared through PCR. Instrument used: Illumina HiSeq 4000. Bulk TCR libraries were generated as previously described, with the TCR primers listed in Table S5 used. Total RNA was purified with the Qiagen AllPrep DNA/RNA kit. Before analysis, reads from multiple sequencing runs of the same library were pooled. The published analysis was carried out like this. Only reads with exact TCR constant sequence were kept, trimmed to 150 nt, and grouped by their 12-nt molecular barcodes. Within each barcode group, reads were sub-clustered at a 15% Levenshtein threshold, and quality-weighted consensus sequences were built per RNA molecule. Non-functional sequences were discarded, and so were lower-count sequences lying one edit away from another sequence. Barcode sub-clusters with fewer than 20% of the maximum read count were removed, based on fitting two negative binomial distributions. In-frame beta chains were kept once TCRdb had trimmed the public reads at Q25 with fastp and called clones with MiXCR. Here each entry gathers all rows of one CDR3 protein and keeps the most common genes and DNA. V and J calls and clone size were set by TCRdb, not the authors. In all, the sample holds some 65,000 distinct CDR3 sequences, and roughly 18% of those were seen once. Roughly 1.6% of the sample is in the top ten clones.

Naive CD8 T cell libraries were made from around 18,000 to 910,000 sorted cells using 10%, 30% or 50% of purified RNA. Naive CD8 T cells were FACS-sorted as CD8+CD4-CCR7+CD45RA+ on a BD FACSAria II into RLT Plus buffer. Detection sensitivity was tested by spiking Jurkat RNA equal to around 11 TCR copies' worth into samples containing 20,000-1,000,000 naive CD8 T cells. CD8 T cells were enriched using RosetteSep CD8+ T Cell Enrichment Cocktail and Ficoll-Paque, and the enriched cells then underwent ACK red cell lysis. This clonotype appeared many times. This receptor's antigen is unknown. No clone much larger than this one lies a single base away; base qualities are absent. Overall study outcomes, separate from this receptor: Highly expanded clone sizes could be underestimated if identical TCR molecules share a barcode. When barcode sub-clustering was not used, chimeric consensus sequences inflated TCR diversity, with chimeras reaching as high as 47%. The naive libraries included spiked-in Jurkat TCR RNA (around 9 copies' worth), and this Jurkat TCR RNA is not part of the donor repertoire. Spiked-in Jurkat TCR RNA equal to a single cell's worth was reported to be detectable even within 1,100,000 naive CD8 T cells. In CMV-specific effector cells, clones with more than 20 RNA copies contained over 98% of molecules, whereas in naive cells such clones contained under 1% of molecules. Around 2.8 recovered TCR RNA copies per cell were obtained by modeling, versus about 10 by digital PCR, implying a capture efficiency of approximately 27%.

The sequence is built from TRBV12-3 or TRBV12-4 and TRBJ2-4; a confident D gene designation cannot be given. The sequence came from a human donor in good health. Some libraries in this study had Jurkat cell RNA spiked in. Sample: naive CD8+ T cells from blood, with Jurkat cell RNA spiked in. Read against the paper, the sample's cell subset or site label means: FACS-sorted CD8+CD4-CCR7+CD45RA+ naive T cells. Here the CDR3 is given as CASSPRPYSNGRNIQYF. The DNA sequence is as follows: TGTGCCAGCAGCCCCCGGCCCTATTCAAACGGACGGAACATTCAGTACTTC.